In this sample, the clone carrying this TCR beta chain turned up a few times. Its specificity is unknown. CDR1 SGHAT and CDR2 FQNNGV come from the germline V gene. The ends were cut back, 7 bases at V and 6 bases at J, with 25 bases in the middle. The CDR3 is 16 residues long. MiXCR was run by TCRdb on the RT-PCR reads, yielding one entry per CDR3 protein. Here the sample spans about 780,000 distinct CDR3 sequences, 18% being singletons. These data are taken from a study of response to subunit inactivated influenza vaccine. General observations from the study: Authors suggested few new T cells are recruited by each seasonal influenza vaccination.

The chain has TRBV11-2 and TRBJ2-7, with D tentatively TRBD1 (5 bases). The material was PBMCs from blood, obtained 5 days after vaccination. The clonotype was recovered from a man over 45 who received an inactivated influenza vaccine. The CDR3: CASTQGAANKGSEQYF. The DNA for the CDR3 is TGTGCCAGCACCCAAGGGGCGGCGAATAAGGGAAGCGAGCAGTACTTC.